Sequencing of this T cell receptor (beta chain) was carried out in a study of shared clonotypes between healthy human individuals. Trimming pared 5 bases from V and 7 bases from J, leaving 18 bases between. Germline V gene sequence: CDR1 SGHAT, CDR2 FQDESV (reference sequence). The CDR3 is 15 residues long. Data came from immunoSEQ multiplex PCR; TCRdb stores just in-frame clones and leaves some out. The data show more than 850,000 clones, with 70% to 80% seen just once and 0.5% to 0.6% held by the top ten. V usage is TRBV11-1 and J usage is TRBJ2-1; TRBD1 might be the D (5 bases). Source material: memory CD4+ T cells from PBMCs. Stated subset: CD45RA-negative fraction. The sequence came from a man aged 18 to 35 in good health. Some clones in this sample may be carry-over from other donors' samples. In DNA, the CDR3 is TGTGCCAGCAGCATTTTGAGACAGCCTGGTAATGAGCAGTTCTTC. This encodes CASSILRQPGNEQFF.